This record looks at one T cell receptor (beta chain) sequence and its context. The CDR3 totals 14 residues. CDR1 is LNHDA, CDR2 SQIVND, per germline (reference sequence). Trimming removed 5 bases at V and 1 base at J, with 10 bases between. This record belongs to a study of a mutant IDH1 vaccine in newly diagnosed glioma. The assay was immunoSEQ multiplex PCR, and TCRdb's table has in-frame clones only and misses some. The profile shows about 66,000 clones, 80% to 90% of them singletons. Noted time point: baseline, week 1 (first vaccination visit). The sample's treatment: pre-vaccination baseline after standard-of-care therapy.

This chain uses TRBV19 with TRBJ2-3; D is undetermined. The sequenced sample was PBMCs, obtained from a glioma patient treated with radiotherapy, temozolomide or both. This TCR came from a man younger than 40 with glioma. For the CDR3, the DNA is TGTGCCAGTAGTTCGCACCTGGGCACAGATACGCAGTATTTT. It yields the protein CASSSHLGTDTQYF.